Below, 5 T cell receptor beta chains from the same sample are listed, as sequenced in a study of PD-1 blockade in classical Hodgkin lymphoma. Brentuximab vedotin exposure varied, and every patient relapsed after autologous stem cell transplantation. Libraries were prepared by immunoSEQ multiplex PCR; TCRdb keeps only in-frame clonotypes and omits some of them. This table holds about 110,000 clones, roughly nine tenths found once. The sample consisted of peripheral blood mononuclear cells (PBMCs), taken before the second cycle of nivolumab. All receptors come from a human donor with classical Hodgkin lymphoma.

The J gene is TRBJ1-4, the V gene TRBV11-1, with a tentative D call TRBD1 (6 bases). CDR3 length equals 15 residues. Germline V gene data show CDR1 as SGHAT and CDR2 as FQDESV (reference sequence). The V end was cut by 3 bases, the J end by 6 bases, with 14 bases between. The CDR3 region is CASSFGYGGDEKLFF. CDR3 bases: TGTGCCAGCAGCTTCGGTTACGGGGGCGATGAAAAACTGTTTTTT.

CDR3 DNA: TGCGCCAGCAGCTCCGGGACTAGCCCCAATACGCAGTATTTT. Translation gives CASSSGTSPNTQYF. The chain employs TRBV5-1 and TRBJ2-3; the match to TRBD2 covers 9 bases. This CDR3 contains 14 residues. V trimming: 3 bases; J trimming: 7 bases; junction bases outside the gene matches: 6. Germline V gives CDR1 SGHRS, CDR2 YFSETQ.

This chain links TRBV6-5 with TRBJ2-7; 8 bases agree with TRBD2. V was pared by 0 bases and J by 6 bases, with 1 base of the junction left unmatched. The CDR3 is 13 amino acids. Germline V gene lookup returns CDR1 MNHEY and CDR2 SVGAGI. The CDR3 here is CASSYSRGVEQYF. CDR3 coding DNA: TGTGCCAGCAGTTACTCGCGGGGGGTCGAGCAGTACTTC.

V gene TRBV2 combines with J gene TRBJ1-4; D uncertain. The CDR3 totals 12 residues. Per germline, CDR1 SNHLY and CDR2 FYNNEI. V lost 6 bases, J lost 11 bases, and 13 bases lay in between. The CDR3 here is CASRERVRKLFF. CDR3 sequence (DNA): TGTGCCAGCAGGGAAAGAGTCCGGAAACTGTTTTTT.

The V and J genes are TRBV6-5 and TRBJ1-5; D is uncertain. The CDR3 sequence is 13 residues long. V lost 2 bases and J 4 bases, leaving 6 bases between the germline ends. Germline V CDR1 and CDR2: MNHEY, SVGAGI. The CDR3 region has the DNA TGTGCCAGCAGTTACACGCGAAATCAGCCCCAGCATTTT. Its protein product is CASSYTRNQPQHF.